Listed below are T cell receptor beta chains from one sample, sequenced in a study of cytomegalovirus exposure and HLA in healthy donors. Produced via immunoSEQ multiplex PCR; TCRdb's table is partial and in-frame only. This sample has 150,000 or so clones, with roughly 80% found just once. The sequenced sample consisted of PBMCs. Every receptor here comes from a man aged 35 to 55 in good health and CMV-seropositive. Both conserved end residues are part of each CDR3. The D gene is left open where the match is weak. Clone size is stated in some rows and not others, as once, few, many or a class when expanded.

D gene | J gene | V gene | clone size | CDR3 DNA | CDR3 protein
- | TRBJ1-1 | TRBV18 | once | TGTGCCAGCTCGTCCCAGGCGAACACTGAAGCTTTCTTT | CASSSQANTEAFF
- | TRBJ2-7 | TRBV7-3 | - | TGTGCCAGCAGCTTAAGTAGTAGCCGGTTGGCCGAGCAGTACTTC | CASSLSSSRLAEQYF
- | TRBJ2-2 | TRBV5-1 | - | TGCGCCAGCAGCTTGGGTGGACAGGAGGGGGCCGGGGAGCTGTTTTTT | CASSLGGQEGAGELFF
- | TRBJ1-4 | TRBV5-6 | - | TGTGCCAGCAGCTTGGCACCAAGGAGCGCTGAAAAACTGTTTTTT | CASSLAPRSAEKLFF
- | TRBJ1-2 | TRBV20-1 | - | TGCAGTGCTGCGGGCTATGGCTACACCTTC | CSAAGYGYTF
TRBD1 | TRBJ2-7 | TRBV5-1 | - | TGCGCCAGCAGCTTGACGACAGGGCCCACCTACGAGCAGTACTTC | CASSLTTGPTYEQYF
TRBD2 | TRBJ2-5 | TRBV7-7 | - | TGTGCCAGCAGTCTCGGGGGGGCGGCGACCCAGTACTTC | CASSLGGAATQYF
TRBD2 | TRBJ2-1 | TRBV2 | - | TGTGCCAGCAAACGGGAGGGCCTAGTGGGACACAATGAGCAGTTCTTC | CASKREGLVGHNEQFF
TRBD2 | TRBJ2-3 | TRBV2 | few | TGTGCCAGCAGTGATAGAACTAGCGGCTCTAGCACAGATACGCAGTATTTT | CASSDRTSGSSTDTQYF
- | TRBJ2-5 | TRBV7-2 | - | TGTGCCAGCAGCCCAGGGAAGGGAGAGACCCAGTACTTC | CASSPGKGETQYF
- | TRBJ2-7 | TRBV5-4 | - | TGTGCCAGCAGCCGATCGACGGGTTTTCAATCCTACGAGCAGTACTTC | CASSRSTGFQSYEQYF
- | TRBJ1-6 | TRBV15 | - | TGTGCCACCAGCACCGGAGGACTTACTAATTCACCCCTCCACTTT | CATSTGGLTNSPLHF
TRBD1 | TRBJ1-1 | TRBV7-9 | - | TGTTCCAGCAGCTTATCCGCCGACAGGGTTCGGATTCTCTCTGAAGCTTTCTTT | CSSSLSADRVRILSEAFF
- | TRBJ1-5 | TRBV11-2 | - | TGTGCCAGCAGCTCAGGGGTTAATCAGCCCCAGCATTTT | CASSSGVNQPQHF
- | TRBJ2-2 | TRBV7-8 | - | TGTGCCAGCAGCTCATTAGGGGCAGGGACCGGGGAGCTGTTTTTT | CASSSLGAGTGELFF
TRBD1 | TRBJ2-7 | TRBV4-1 | - | TGCGCCAGCAGCCATCCATTCTCGACAGGGGACAACGAGCAGTACTTC | CASSHPFSTGDNEQYF
- | TRBJ2-2 | TRBV11-3 | - | TGTGCCAGCAGCTTAGGAGGGGGCACCGGGGAGCTGTTTTTT | CASSLGGGTGELFF
TRBD1 | TRBJ2-7 | TRBV6-1 | - | TGTGCCAGCAGCGAGGGGACAGTCTACGAGCAGTACTTC | CASSEGTVYEQYF
TRBD1 | TRBJ2-7 | TRBV7-2 | - | TGTGCCAGCAACAACCGGGACAGATCCTACGAGCAGTACTTC | CASNNRDRSYEQYF
TRBD1 | TRBJ1-4 | TRBV19 | once | TGTGCCAGTAGTCCCGACAGGGTGGCTGAAAAACTGTTTTTT | CASSPDRVAEKLFF
- | TRBJ2-7 | TRBV7-9 | - | TGTGCCAGCAGTCAGTCAGGGGGACTCTACGAGCAGTACTTC | CASSQSGGLYEQYF
- | TRBJ2-7 | TRBV7-9 | - | TGTGCCAGCAGCTTAGCGCTAACAGGGAGTGAGCAGTACTTC | CASSLALTGSEQYF
- | TRBJ2-1 | TRBV5-1 | - | TGCGCCAGCAGCTTGTCGGCAGGTCGAAATGAGCAGTTCTTC | CASSLSAGRNEQFF
TRBD1 | TRBJ2-7 | TRBV6-1 | few | TGTGCCGCTGGGACAGGGATGTACGAGCAGTACTTC | CAAGTGMYEQYF
TRBD1 | TRBJ1-2 | TRBV7-2 | few | TGTGCCAGCAGCCCTAGAGGGGGACAGGGAGGTGGCTACACCTTC | CASSPRGGQGGGYTF
- | TRBJ1-6 | TRBV19 | - | TGTGCCAGTAGGACCGGGACAATGAATAATTCACCCCTCCACTTT | CASRTGTMNNSPLHF
- | TRBJ2-5 | TRBV28 | - | TGTGCCAGCAGTTCAGGGGTAGAGACCCAGTACTTC | CASSSGVETQYF
- | TRBJ1-1 | TRBV11-2 | - | TGTGCCAGCAGCTCTCATACCGGGATGAACACTGAAGCTTTCTTT | CASSSHTGMNTEAFF
- | TRBJ2-7 | TRBV5-1 | once | TGCGCCAGCAGCGGGGGGACTGGAGACTACGAGCAGTACTTC | CASSGGTGDYEQYF
- | TRBJ2-3 | TRBV5-4 | - | TGTGCCAGCAGCTTTTTTGCGGGAAGGACAGATACGCAGTATTTT | CASSFFAGRTDTQYF
- | TRBJ2-3 | TRBV2 | - | TGTGCCAGCAGCCGCGACACAGATACGCAGTATTTT | CASSRDTDTQYF
- | TRBJ1-1 | TRBV6-5 | - | TGTGCCAGCAGTTACGCAGGGGCCGGGAACACTGAAGCTTTCTTT | CASSYAGAGNTEAFF
- | TRBJ2-1 | TRBV7-2 | - | TGTGCCAGCAGCTTCCGGCTTGGTGGGCAGGAGCAGTTCTTC | CASSFRLGGQEQFF
- | TRBJ2-2 | TRBV7-9 | once | TGTGCCAGCAGCTTAACCCCGGCGGACACCGGGGAGCTGTTTTTT | CASSLTPADTGELFF
TRBD1 | TRBJ1-5 | TRBV19 | - | TGTGCCAGTAGCACGGACAGGGAATTCGTGCCCCAGCATTTT | CASSTDREFVPQHF
- | TRBJ2-2 | TRBV18 | - | TGTGCCAGCTCACCACCCTCCAGGACCGGGGAGCTGTTTTTT | CASSPPSRTGELFF
- | TRBJ1-3 | TRBV2 | once | TGTGCCAGCAAAACCGCAGGGGCTGGAAACACCATATATTTT | CASKTAGAGNTIYF
- | TRBJ2-3 | TRBV7-2 | - | TGTGCCAGCAGCTTAGTTTCCAGGATGAGCACAGATACGCAGTATTTT | CASSLVSRMSTDTQYF
- | TRBJ1-1 | TRBV5-4 | - | TGTGCCAGCAGCTCCCAGGTGGGTGCGAACACTGAAGCTTTCTTT | CASSSQVGANTEAFF
TRBD1 | TRBJ2-7 | TRBV29-1 | - | TGCAGCGTTGTGGGGACAGTCGACTACGAGCAGTACTTC | CSVVGTVDYEQYF
- | TRBJ2-7 | TRBV7-6 | - | TGTGCCAGCAGCTTAGTTGGGACTTTGGGGTCCTACTACGAGCAGTACTTC | CASSLVGTLGSYYEQYF
TRBD2 | TRBJ2-1 | TRBV11-3 | - | TGTGCCAGCAGCTTAACTAGCGGACCCTACAATGAGCAGTTCTTC | CASSLTSGPYNEQFF
- | TRBJ1-3 | TRBV6-5 | - | TGTGCCAGCAGTTATGGGGCGGCCTCCTCTGGAAACACCATATATTTT | CASSYGAASSGNTIYF
- | TRBJ1-1 | TRBV6-5 | - | TGTGCCAGCAGTTACTCCCAGGGAATCACTGAAGCTTTCTTT | CASSYSQGITEAFF
- | TRBJ2-3 | TRBV4-2 | - | TGTGCCAGCAGCCAAGTCGTGGCTAGCGGCACAGATACGCAGTATTTT | CASSQVVASGTDTQYF
- | TRBJ2-3 | TRBV4-3 | - | TGCGCCAGCAGCCAAGACGGGGGAGGCCCTTTCCGGACGCAGTATTTT | CASSQDGGGPFRTQYF
- | TRBJ2-3 | TRBV4-2 | - | TGTGCCAGCAGCCAAGATAGAGGTGGGTCAGATACGCAGTATTTT | CASSQDRGGSDTQYF
- | TRBJ1-1 | TRBV27 | - | TGTGCCAGCCGGGGGGGTACTGAAGCTTTCTTT | CASRGGTEAFF
- | TRBJ1-2 | TRBV4-3 | few | TGCGCCAGCAGCCAAGGGACAGAATATGGCTACACCTTC | CASSQGTEYGYTF